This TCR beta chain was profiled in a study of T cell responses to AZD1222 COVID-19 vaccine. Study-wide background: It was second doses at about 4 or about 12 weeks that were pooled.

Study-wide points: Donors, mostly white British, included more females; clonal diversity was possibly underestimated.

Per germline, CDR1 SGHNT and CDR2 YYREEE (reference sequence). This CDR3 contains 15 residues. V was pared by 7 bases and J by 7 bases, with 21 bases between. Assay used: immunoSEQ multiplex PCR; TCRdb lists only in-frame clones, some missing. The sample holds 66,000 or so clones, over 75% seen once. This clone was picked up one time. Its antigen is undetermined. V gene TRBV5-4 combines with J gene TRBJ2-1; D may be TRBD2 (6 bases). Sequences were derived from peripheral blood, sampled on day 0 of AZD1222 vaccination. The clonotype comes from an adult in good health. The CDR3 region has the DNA TGTGCCAGCCAAATGTTCGGGGGAGTAGGAAATGAGCAGTTCTTC. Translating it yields CASQMFGGVGNEQFF. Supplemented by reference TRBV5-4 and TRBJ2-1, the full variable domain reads ETGVTQSPTHLIKTRGQQVTLRCSSQSGHNTVSWYQQALGQGPQFIFQYYREEENGRGNFPPRFSGLQFPNYSSELNVNALELDDSALYLCASQMFGGVGNEQFFGPGTRLTVL.